Listed below are T cell receptor beta chains from one sample, sequenced in a study of vaccination and CD4 T cells after COVID-19. For these receptors, no antigen is known. In TCRdb, the PCR reads were re-called with MiXCR into one record per CDR3 protein. In the table there are approximately 7,400 distinct CDR3 sequences, approximately 74% of which are singletons. The sample comprised CD4+ T cells from blood, cultured in vitro. Receptors were obtained from a human donor who had recovered from COVID-19. The CDR3 runs from the conserved cysteine through the conserved F or W. A D gene is named only where the DNA matches it firmly. Some rows mark clone size as missing; the rest say once, few, many or name a class of expanded clone.

15	NA	NA	TRBV7-9	TRBJ1-6	CASSLGGSYNSPLHF	TGTGCCAGCAGCTTAGGGGGCTCCTATAATTCACCCCTCCACTTT
13	TRBD2	NA	TRBV20-1	TRBJ2-1	CSAERGGHNEQFF	TGCAGTGCCGAGCGGGGGGGACACAATGAGCAGTTCTTC
15	TRBD1	NA	TRBV7-2	TRBJ2-7	CASRRRGQGYYEQYF	TGTGCCAGCAGAAGACGGGGACAGGGGTACTACGAGCAGTACTTC
10	NA	few	TRBV20-1	TRBJ2-4	CSARRNIQYF	TGCAGTGCTCGAAGAAACATTCAGTACTTC
13	NA	NA	TRBV6-1	TRBJ1-2	CASKLGPNYGYTF	TGTGCCAGCAAATTGGGGCCAAACTATGGCTACACCTTC
12	TRBD2	NA	TRBV20-1	TRBJ2-2	CSASGRAGELFF	TGCAGTGCTAGCGGGAGGGCCGGGGAGCTGTTTTTT
14	NA	NA	TRBV11-3	TRBJ2-7	CASSDTSIAYEQYF	TGTGCCAGCAGCGATACTAGTATTGCCTACGAGCAGTACTTC
11	NA	NA	TRBV7-8	TRBJ2-2	CATDPTGELFF	TGTGCCACCGACCCTACCGGGGAGCTGTTTTTT
16	NA	NA	TRBV6-5	TRBJ1-2	CASSYTPRGLNYGYTF	TGTGCCAGCAGTTACACGCCCCGGGGGTTAAACTATGGCTACACCTTC
16	TRBD1	NA	TRBV7-2	TRBJ1-5	CASSLVGQAINQPQHF	TGTGCCAGCAGCTTAGTTGGACAGGCAATAAATCAGCCCCAGCATTTT
17	NA	NA	TRBV6-1	TRBJ1-1	CASSPPPHDSMNTEAFF	TGTGCCAGCAGTCCTCCCCCTCACGACAGCATGAACACTGAAGCTTTCTTT
10	NA	NA	TRBV10-3	TRBJ1-5	CAAGDQPQHF	TGTGCCGCCGGGGATCAGCCCCAGCATTTT
16	TRBD2	medium-sized	TRBV19	TRBJ2-3	CASSPTSGRRTDTQYF	TGTGCCAGTAGTCCAACTAGCGGGAGGCGCACAGATACGCAGTATTTT
14	TRBD2	NA	TRBV20-1	TRBJ2-1	CSANEREGRNEQFF	TGCAGTGCAAATGAGCGGGAGGGAAGGAATGAGCAGTTCTTC
13	NA	NA	TRBV24-1	TRBJ1-5	CATSDEFGQPQHF	TGTGCCACCAGTGATGAGTTTGGGCAGCCCCAGCATTTT
16	TRBD2	NA	TRBV19	TRBJ2-7	CASSFRSGIGSYEQYF	TGTGCTAGTAGTTTCCGTAGCGGGATAGGGTCCTACGAGCAGTACTTC
17	TRBD2	NA	TRBV20-1	TRBJ2-1	CSARARLARSSYNEQFF	TGCAGTGCTAGGGCTCGACTAGCGCGCAGCTCCTACAATGAGCAGTTCTTC
16	NA	NA	TRBV18	TRBJ1-1	CASSLSAAQGNTEAFF	TGTGCCAGCTCACTTTCGGCGGCTCAGGGGAACACTGAAGCTTTCTTT
15	TRBD2	NA	TRBV28	TRBJ2-7	CASSPASGGTYEQYF	TGTGCCAGCAGCCCCGCTAGCGGAGGGACTTACGAGCAGTACTTC
14	TRBD1	NA	TRBV4-3	TRBJ1-1	CASSPRGWDTEAFF	TGCGCCAGCAGCCCCAGGGGGTGGGACACTGAAGCTTTCTTT
13	NA	NA	TRBV6-1	TRBJ2-7	CASSRGLTYEQYF	TGTGCCAGCAGCAGGGGACTGACCTACGAGCAGTACTTC
14	NA	NA	TRBV12-3/TRBV12-4	TRBJ2-7	CASSSGLRPYEQYF	TGTGCCAGCAGTTCCGGGCTCAGACCCTACGAGCAGTACTTC
14	NA	once	TRBV2	TRBJ2-7	CASSGGRTSYEQYF	TGTGCCAGCAGCGGGGGGCGGACCTCCTACGAGCAGTACTTC
16	TRBD2	medium-sized	TRBV6-1	TRBJ2-7	CASSSIAGRSSYEQYF	TGTGCCAGCAGCAGTATAGCGGGTCGAAGCTCCTACGAGCAGTACTTC
15	NA	NA	TRBV5-4	TRBJ2-3	CASSLWQGSTDTQYF	TGTGCCAGCAGCTTGTGGCAGGGGAGCACAGATACGCAGTATTTT
18	TRBD2	NA	TRBV20-1	TRBJ2-2	CSARDPNRAGGPAGELFF	TGCAGTGCTAGAGATCCGAACCGGGCGGGAGGGCCGGCCGGGGAGCTGTTTTTT
14	NA	NA	TRBV20-1	TRBJ1-6	CSASVELYNSPLHF	TGCAGTGCTAGTGTGGAACTGTATAATTCACCCCTCCACTTT
14	NA	NA	TRBV29-1	TRBJ2-1	CSEKRRSSYNEQFF	TGCAGCGAGAAGCGGCGGAGCTCCTACAATGAGCAGTTCTTC
16	NA	NA	TRBV6-2/TRBV6-3	TRBJ2-5	CASRNRGRGTQETQYF	TGTGCCAGCAGGAATAGGGGGCGGGGGACCCAAGAGACCCAGTACTTC
14	TRBD1	large	TRBV20-1	TRBJ1-5	CSANGQGGGQPQHF	TGCAGTGCCAACGGACAGGGAGGTGGTCAGCCCCAGCATTTT
12	NA	NA	TRBV7-8	TRBJ1-6	CASSSTNSPLHF	TGTGCCAGCAGCTCAACCAATTCACCCCTCCACTTT
16	NA	NA	TRBV6-2/TRBV6-3	TRBJ2-6	CASSYPGLTGANVLTF	TGTGCCAGCAGTTACCCGGGACTTACTGGGGCCAACGTCCTGACTTTC
13	TRBD1	NA	TRBV10-1	TRBJ1-2	CASSPATGGGYTF	TGCGCCAGCAGCCCCGCGACAGGGGGTGGCTACACCTTC
16	NA	NA	TRBV24-1	TRBJ1-5	CATSDSQRGSSAPQHF	TGTGCCACCAGTGATTCCCAAAGGGGTAGTTCAGCGCCCCAGCATTTT
14	TRBD1	NA	TRBV5-1	TRBJ1-1	CASDDRGQGTEAFF	TGCGCCAGCGACGACAGGGGGCAGGGGACTGAAGCTTTCTTT
14	NA	NA	TRBV7-9	TRBJ2-3	CASSVRTGSDTQYF	TGTGCCAGCAGCGTACGAACAGGGTCAGATACGCAGTATTTT
14	NA	NA	TRBV20-1	TRBJ2-7	CSAYDRIKSYEQYF	TGCAGTGCTTATGACAGGATAAAATCCTACGAGCAGTACTTC
12	TRBD1	NA	TRBV29-1	TRBJ2-7	CSVSRDRYEQYF	TGCAGCGTCTCCCGGGACAGGTACGAGCAGTACTTC
15	TRBD1	few	TRBV5-1	TRBJ2-1	CASSSHRGVGNEQFF	TGCGCCAGCAGCTCACACAGGGGCGTGGGAAATGAGCAGTTCTTC
14	TRBD1	few	TRBV6-1	TRBJ1-5	CASSDGQGDQPQHF	TGTGCCAGCAGTGATGGACAGGGGGATCAGCCCCAGCATTTT
16	NA	NA	TRBV7-9	TRBJ1-2	CASSLFSALAGGGYTF	TGTGCCAGCAGCTTATTTTCGGCCTTAGCGGGTGGTGGCTACACCTTC
11	NA	NA	TRBV6-2/TRBV6-3	TRBJ2-7	CASRTPGEQYF	TGTGCCAGCAGAACCCCGGGGGAGCAGTACTTC
13	NA	medium-sized	TRBV6-2/TRBV6-3	TRBJ2-2	CASSSLGRGELFF	TGTGCCAGCAGTTCTTTGGGTCGCGGGGAGCTGTTTTTT
14	NA	few	TRBV7-2	TRBJ1-2	CASSLGASVYGYTF	TGTGCCAGCAGCTTAGGAGCGTCGGTCTATGGCTACACCTTC
15	NA	medium-sized	TRBV11-2	TRBJ1-5	CASSFGGTGGQPQHF	TGTGCCAGCAGCTTTGGCGGGACCGGGGGTCAGCCCCAGCATTTT
14	TRBD1	NA	TRBV28	TRBJ1-2	CASRNRGPNYGYTF	TGTGCCAGCAGAAACAGGGGCCCCAACTATGGCTACACCTTC
15	NA	NA	TRBV10-3	TRBJ2-5	CASGGRRTGAETQYF	TGTGCCAGCGGGGGAAGACGGACAGGAGCGGAGACCCAGTACTTC
15	TRBD2	NA	TRBV7-3	TRBJ2-2	CASSSRDYNTGELFF	TGTGCCAGCAGTAGCCGGGACTACAACACCGGGGAGCTGTTTTTT
15	NA	NA	TRBV6-1	TRBJ2-7	CASRPGGTSGYEQYF	TGTGCCAGCAGACCCGGAGGGACCAGCGGCTACGAGCAGTACTTC
12	TRBD2	NA	TRBV20-1	TRBJ2-7	CSAGQREYEQYF	TGCAGTGCAGGCCAGCGGGAGTACGAGCAGTACTTC
14	TRBD1	NA	TRBV20-1	TRBJ2-2	CSARGGQGTGELFF	TGCAGTGCTAGAGGGGGACAGGGGACCGGGGAGCTGTTTTTT
18	TRBD1	NA	TRBV6-2/TRBV6-3	TRBJ1-5	CASSYPDRGQGLGQPQHF	TGTGCCAGCAGTTACCCAGACAGGGGGCAGGGCCTAGGGCAGCCCCAGCATTTT
15	NA	large	TRBV20-1	TRBJ2-7	CSASIGRDSSYEQYF	TGCAGTGCTTCCATTGGCCGGGATAGTAGCTACGAGCAGTACTTC
11	NA	NA	TRBV2	TRBJ2-7	CASTALYEQYF	TGTGCCAGCACCGCGCTCTACGAGCAGTACTTC
13	TRBD1	NA	TRBV7-9	TRBJ2-7	CASSRGQGDEQYF	TGTGCCAGCAGCAGGGGACAGGGGGACGAGCAGTACTTC
15	NA	NA	TRBV12-3/TRBV12-4	TRBJ1-1	CASSPTYMRGTEAFF	TGTGCCAGCAGCCCGACCTACATGAGGGGCACTGAAGCTTTCTTT
17	NA	NA	TRBV6-2/TRBV6-3	TRBJ2-5	CASSFLLVSGEQETQYF	TGTGCCAGCAGTTTCCTACTCGTGTCGGGAGAACAAGAGACCCAGTACTTC